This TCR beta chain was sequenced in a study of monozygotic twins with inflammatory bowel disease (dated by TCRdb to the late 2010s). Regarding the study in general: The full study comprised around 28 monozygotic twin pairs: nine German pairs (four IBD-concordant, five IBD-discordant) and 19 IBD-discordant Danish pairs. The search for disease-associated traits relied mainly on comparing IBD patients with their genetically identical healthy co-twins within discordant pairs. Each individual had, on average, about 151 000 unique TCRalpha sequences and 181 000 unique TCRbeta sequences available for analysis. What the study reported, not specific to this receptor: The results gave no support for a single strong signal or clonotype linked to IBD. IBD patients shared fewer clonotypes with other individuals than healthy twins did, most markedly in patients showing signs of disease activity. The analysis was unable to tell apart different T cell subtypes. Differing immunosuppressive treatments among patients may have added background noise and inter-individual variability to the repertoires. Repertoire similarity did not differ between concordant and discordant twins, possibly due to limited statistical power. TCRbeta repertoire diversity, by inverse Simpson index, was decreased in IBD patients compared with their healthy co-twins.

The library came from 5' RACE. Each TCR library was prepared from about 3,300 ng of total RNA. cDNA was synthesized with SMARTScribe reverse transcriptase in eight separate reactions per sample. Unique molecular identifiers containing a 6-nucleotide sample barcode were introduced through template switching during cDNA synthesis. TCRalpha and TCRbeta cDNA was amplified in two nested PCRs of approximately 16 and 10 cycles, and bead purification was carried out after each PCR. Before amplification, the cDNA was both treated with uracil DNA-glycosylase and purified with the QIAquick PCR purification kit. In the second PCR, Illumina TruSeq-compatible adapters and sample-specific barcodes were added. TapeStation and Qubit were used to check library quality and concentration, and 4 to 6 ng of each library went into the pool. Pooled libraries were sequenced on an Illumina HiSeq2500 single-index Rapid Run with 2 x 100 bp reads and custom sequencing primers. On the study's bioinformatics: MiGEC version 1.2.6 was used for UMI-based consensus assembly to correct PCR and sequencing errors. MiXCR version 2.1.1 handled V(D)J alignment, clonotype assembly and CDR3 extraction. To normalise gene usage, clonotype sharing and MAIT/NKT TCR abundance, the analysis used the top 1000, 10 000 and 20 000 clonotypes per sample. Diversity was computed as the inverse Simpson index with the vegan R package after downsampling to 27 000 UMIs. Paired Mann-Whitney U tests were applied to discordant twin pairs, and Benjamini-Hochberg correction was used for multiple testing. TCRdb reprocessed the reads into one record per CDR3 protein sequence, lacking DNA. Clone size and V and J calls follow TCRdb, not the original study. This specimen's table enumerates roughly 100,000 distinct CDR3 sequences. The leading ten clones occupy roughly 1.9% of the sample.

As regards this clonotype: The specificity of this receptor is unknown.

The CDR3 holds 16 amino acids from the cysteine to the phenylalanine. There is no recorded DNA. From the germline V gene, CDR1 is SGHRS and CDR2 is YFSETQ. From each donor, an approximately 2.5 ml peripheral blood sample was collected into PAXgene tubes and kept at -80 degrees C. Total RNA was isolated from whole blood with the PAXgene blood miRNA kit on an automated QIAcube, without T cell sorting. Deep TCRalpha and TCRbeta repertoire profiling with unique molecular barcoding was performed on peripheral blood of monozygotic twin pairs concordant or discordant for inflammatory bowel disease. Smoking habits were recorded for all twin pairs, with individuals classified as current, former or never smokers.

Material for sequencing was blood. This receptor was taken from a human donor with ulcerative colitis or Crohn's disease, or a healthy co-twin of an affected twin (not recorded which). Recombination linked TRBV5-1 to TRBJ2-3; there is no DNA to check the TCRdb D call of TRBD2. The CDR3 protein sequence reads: CASSRSGLGGTDTQYF.